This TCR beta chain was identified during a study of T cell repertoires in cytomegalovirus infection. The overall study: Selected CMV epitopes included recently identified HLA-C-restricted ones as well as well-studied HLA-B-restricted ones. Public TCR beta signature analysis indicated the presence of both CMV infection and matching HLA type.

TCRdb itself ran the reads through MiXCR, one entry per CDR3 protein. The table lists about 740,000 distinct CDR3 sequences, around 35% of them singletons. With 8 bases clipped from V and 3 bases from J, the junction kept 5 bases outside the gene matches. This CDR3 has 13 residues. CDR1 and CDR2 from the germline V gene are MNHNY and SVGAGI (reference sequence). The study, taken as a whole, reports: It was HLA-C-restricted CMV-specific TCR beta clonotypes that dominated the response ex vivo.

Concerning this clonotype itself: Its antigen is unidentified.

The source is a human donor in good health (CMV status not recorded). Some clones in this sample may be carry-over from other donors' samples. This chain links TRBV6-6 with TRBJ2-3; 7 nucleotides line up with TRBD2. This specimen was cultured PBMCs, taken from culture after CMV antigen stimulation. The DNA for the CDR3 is TGTGCCAGCGGGGGGGGAGTGACAGATACGCAGTATTTT. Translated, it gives CASGGGVTDTQYF.